This T cell receptor beta chain was observed in a study of breast tumors, draining lymph nodes, adjacent tissues. General study points: The data were judged consistent with most tumor T cells coming from lymph node and expanding in tumor. Tumor TCR diversity was below lymph nodes but above nontumor tissue. Tumor T cell lymph node origin was a supported hypothesis, not proven. Compared with basal-like, luminal-like tumors shared significantly more repertoire with nontumor tissue.

Concerning this clonotype: Its antigen is undetermined.

TCRdb reprocessed the multiplex PCR reads with MiXCR, giving one entry per CDR3 protein. The sample consists of fewer than 200,000 distinct CDR3 sequences, 30% to 35% of them appearing once. Germline CDR1 is SEHNR and CDR2 is FQNEAQ (reference sequence). This CDR3 is 13 amino acids long. Trimming removed 6 bases from V and 7 bases from J, with 15 bases in between. Axillary draining lymph nodes of breast cancer patients supplied the node samples. The sample taken for sequencing was axillary lymph node tissue. This clonotype was sampled from a female donor with breast cancer. Some clones in this sample may be carry-over from other donors' samples. The rearrangement joins TRBV7-9 to TRBJ1-1; D is possibly TRBD1 (6 bases). The CDR3 coding sequence is TGTGCCAGCAGAGTGGGGGAGGGGGGTGAAGCTTTCTTT. Translated, it gives CASRVGEGGEAFF.